The source of this T cell receptor beta chain is a study of beta chain features in type 1 diabetes (dated by TCRdb to between 2017 and 2018). At the level of the whole study: No differences in mean age, gender distribution, total cell number or subset yield were found between patients and healthy donors. The study compared the TCRB repertoires of sorted circulating CD4+ T cell subsets in recently diagnosed type 1 diabetes patients with those in matched healthy donors. Naive and central memory subsets were obtained from all 30 or so donors, but regulatory and stem cell-like memory subsets were isolated from only 8 patients and roughly 8 healthy donors. A total of under 140,000,000 sorted cells were examined across all samples, and the number of cells per subset was strongly correlated with RNA yield. Study-wide conclusions, independent of this receptor: PCR may preferentially amplify shorter templates, but because patient and control samples were amplified and corrected together, any resulting skew would affect both groups equally. Because cDNA rather than genomic DNA was sequenced, highly expressing activated cells could have been over-represented, although no difference in activation and CD3 levels was found between groups. Naive, central memory and regulatory TCRB repertoires appeared to be more similar among patients than among healthy donors. At VDJ recombination sites, patients with type 1 diabetes made fewer insertions and deleted more nucleotides, a pattern implying thymic rearrangement abnormalities. HLA sub-analyses involved small numbers of individuals, so any influence of HLA type on TCRB rearrangement remained unresolved. A moderate but significant shortening of TCRB CDR3 length was observed in type 1 diabetes patients in all four CD4+ subsets.

From the germline V gene, CDR1 is SGHRS and CDR2 is YFSETQ. Here V drops 2 bases and J drops 5 bases, and the junction holds 9 bases not matched to any gene. Including cysteine and phenylalanine, the CDR3 has 16 amino acids. Only the CDR3 DNA stays, 48 bases, in frame from base 1. From each donor, a single peripheral blood sample of 95 to 150 mL on average was drawn into heparinised tubes. Using a panel that included CD45RO, CCR7, CD25, CD127, CD95 and CD27, naive, central memory, regulatory and stem cell-like memory CD4+ T cells were sorted on a BD FACSAria II. Purity was above 95% for every sorted population. Right away, PBMCs were isolated by Lymphoprep density gradient centrifugation and were stained directly, with no culture step. To minimize batch effects, samples were stained and sorted in pairs, one healthy donor with one patient per experiment. This clone appeared a few times. It lacks a known antigen. Base-call qualities are not available, and no considerably larger clone is one nucleotide away.

All of the isolated RNA was reverse transcribed with the High Capacity cDNA Reverse Transcription Kit, so expressed TCRB transcripts were sequenced. Deep immunoSEQ sequencing was applied to naive, central memory and regulatory T cell samples, giving an average of around 3.8 million total reads per sample. Sorted cells were lysed in RLT buffer, and RNA was extracted using DNase-treated RNeasy Micro or Mini kits according to cell number. Each cell subset was processed on its own to prevent cross-contamination, while patient and healthy donor samples were processed together. The immunoSEQ multiplex PCR was used to amplify TCRB sequences from cDNA, generating 87-bp fragments that spanned the CDR3 region. Amplicons were sequenced on the Illumina HiSeq platform. The source study handled its data this way. Synthetic template baselines were used to correct PCR bias computationally, reads within Hamming distance 2 were collapsed together, and singletons that could not be merged were discarded. By aligning reads against IMGT, V, D and J genes, CDR3 length, and insertions or deletions at six rearrangement sites were assigned. Within each subset, clonotype counts were normalized to sorted cell number, after which true diversity and Gini coefficients were computed with the tcR R package. The overlap coefficient, calculated on TCRB nucleotide sequences, was used to measure repertoire sharing. TCRdb took over this immuneACCESS table, retaining in-frame rearrangements with V and J assigned. Such tables are incomplete; in checked studies, under half of the missing clones stem from an unresolved V gene, and the remainder is unexplained. V and J calls and clone size are as listed in that table; D and trimming were resolved from the DNA. This sample holds approximately 170,000 clones; approximately 8.1% were observed only once. Of the sample, about 0.9% falls within the top ten clones.

This TCR was sampled from a woman in her 40s with type 1 diabetes. The rearranged segments are TRBV5-1 and TRBJ2-2, with 7 bases matching TRBD1. The material sequenced was central memory CD4+ T cells from blood. The CDR3 loop reads CASSFETGKVTGELFF. The DNA sequence reads TGCGCCAGCAGCTTCGAGACAGGGAAAGTGACCGGGGAGCTGTTTTTT. Joined to the reference TRBV5-1 and TRBJ2-2 proteins, this CDR3 gives the full variable domain: KAGVTQTPRYLIKTRGQQVTLSCSPISGHRSVSWYQQTPGQGLQFLFEYFSETQRNKGNFPGRFSGRQFSNSRSEMNVSTLELGDSALYLCASSFETGKVTGELFFGEGSRLTVL.